The next 21 T cell receptor beta chains were all read from a single sample in a study of siplizumab effects on memory and regulatory T cells. Assay: immunoSEQ multiplex PCR; the TCRdb copy retains only in-frame clones and omits some. Among approximately 94,000 clones, more than 95% were seen once, and the ten largest hold 0.025% to 0.035%. Material for sequencing was naive CD4+ T cells sorted from blood. These receptor sequences come from a human donor in good health.

In its sample, this clone was seen a few times. The V call is TRBV10-1, the J call TRBJ2-3; D not certain. CDR1 and CDR2 (germline): WNHNN, SYGVQD (reference sequence). V was trimmed by 2 bases and J by 1 base, leaving 1 base between them. This CDR3 spans 12 amino acids. Here the CDR3 DNA reads TGCGCCAGCAGTGAGGGCACAGATACGCAGTATTTT. This encodes CASSEGTDTQYF.

This rearrangement joins TRBV28 to TRBJ2-3; a possible D gene is TRBD2 (5 bases). V was clipped by 5 bases and J by 1 base, with 13 bases between them. This CDR3 is 15 amino acids long. Germline V gives CDR1 MDHEN, CDR2 SYDVKM. The CDR3 sequence is CASSTPLEGTDTQYF. The DNA of the CDR3 is TGTGCCAGCAGTACACCACTAGAAGGCACAGATACGCAGTATTTT.

This clone was recorded only once. The rearrangement links TRBV6-1 to TRBJ2-5; 7 positions agree with TRBD2. The CDR3 is 15 amino acids. Trimming at V came to 5 bases and at J to 5 bases, leaving 11 bases not matched to a gene. Germline V gene data show CDR1 as MNHNS and CDR2 as SASEGT. The DNA of the CDR3 is TGTGCCAGCAGTCCTTCGCCGGGGGGATCGGAGACCCAGTACTTC. Its translation is CASSPSPGGSETQYF.

This chain links TRBV19 with TRBJ2-5, with 9 bases lining up with TRBD1. Germline assignment: CDR1 LNHDA and CDR2 SQIVND (reference sequence). The V gene end was trimmed by 3 bases and the J gene end by 4 bases; junction bases not matched to a gene: 9. The CDR3 covers 16 residues. In DNA form, the CDR3 reads TGTGCCAGTAGTATGGGACAGGGTCGGGGTAGAGAGACCCAGTACTTC. Its translation: CASSMGQGRGRETQYF. Based on the CDR3 plus reference TRBV19 and TRBJ2-5, the full variable domain is DGGITQSPKYLFRKEGQNVTLSCEQNLNHDAMYWYRQDPGQGLRLIYYSQIVNDFQKGDIAEGYSVSREKKESFPLTVTSAQKNPTAFYLCASSMGQGRGRETQYFGPGTRLLVL.

The V call is TRBV7-2, the J call TRBJ1-6; no reliable D call. The germline V gene encodes CDR1 SGHTA and CDR2 FQGNSA. Between the trimmed V and J ends, which lost 7 bases and 13 bases, there was a span of 23 bases. CDR3 length: 15 amino acids. The CDR3 here is CASTIDGRLTAPLHF. The CDR3 coding sequence is TGTGCCAGCACGATCGATGGGAGGTTGACGGCGCCCCTCCACTTT.

As for this clone: The identical CDR3 is also encoded by other nucleotide sequences in the sample. V is TRBV18 and J is TRBJ1-1, with D maybe TRBD1 (5 bases). Per the germline V gene, CDR1 is KGHSH and CDR2 is LQKENI. The V and J ends lost 6 bases and 3 bases respectively, with 11 bases between them. This CDR3 region has 13 residues. Written as DNA, the CDR3 is TGTGCCAGCTCCCCGACGGGGGACACTGAAGCTTTCTTT. Amino acid sequence: CASSPTGDTEAFF. The full variable domain, in which reference TRBV18 and TRBJ1-1 provide the parts outside the CDR3, is NAGVMQNPRHLVRRRGQEARLRCSPMKGHSHVYWYRQLPEEGLKFMVYLQKENIIDESGMPKERFSAEFPKEGPSILRIQQVVRGDSAAYFCASSPTGDTEAFFGQGTRLTVV.

This rearrangement joins TRBV20-1 to TRBJ1-1, with D uncertain. V lost 3 bases, J lost 7 bases, and 6 bases lay in between. CDR1 is DFQATT, CDR2 SNEGSKA, per germline (reference sequence). CDR3 size: 10 residues. The CDR3 coding sequence is TGCAGTGCTAGTAATTATGAAGCTTTCTTT. Protein: CSASNYEAFF.

The chain recombines TRBV7-9 with TRBJ1-1, with D unresolved. V lost 3 bases and J lost 3, with 8 bases in between. The germline CDR1 and CDR2 sequences are SEHNR and FQNEAQ (reference sequence). The CDR3 consists of 13 residues. The DNA for the CDR3 is TGTGCCAGCAGCTTTTATCAGGACACTGAAGCTTTCTTT. It is translated as CASSFYQDTEAFF.

The V gene is TRBV6-1, the J gene TRBJ2-2; no definite D call. The V end lost 11 bases, the J end lost 9 bases, and 13 bases lay between the germline ends. The CDR3 has 11 residues. Germline V CDR1 and CDR2: MNHNS, SASEGT. Written as DNA, the CDR3 is TGTGCCGTCTCTCTGGTCCGGGAGCTGTTTTTT. Translating gives CAVSLVRELFF.

V usage is TRBV5-1 and J usage is TRBJ2-1, with 8 bases that match TRBD1. V gave up 2 bases and J gave up 0 bases; unmatched junction bases: 1. The CDR3 runs 15 residues. The germline CDR1 and CDR2 sequences are SGHRS and YFSETQ. As DNA, the CDR3 is TGCGCCAGCAGCTTACAGGGGGTCTCCTACAATGAGCAGTTCTTC. It translates to CASSLQGVSYNEQFF.

The V and J genes are TRBV5-6 and TRBJ1-3; possible D gene TRBD1, 5 bases. Trimming removed 4 bases at V and 0 bases at J, with 20 bases between. Germline CDR1 SGHDT, CDR2 YYEEEE. This CDR3 is built from 18 residues. CDR3 sequence (DNA): TGTGCCAGCAGCATACTCGCACCGGACAAAAGCTCTGGAAACACCATATATTTT. It specifies CASSILAPDKSSGNTIYF.

V usage is TRBV6-6 and J usage is TRBJ1-1; D remains unclear. This CDR3 is 11 amino acids long. Looked up from germline, CDR1 is MNHNY and CDR2 is SVGAGI (reference sequence). The V end was cut by 2 bases, the J end by 7 bases, with 5 bases between. The DNA of the CDR3 is TGTGCCAGCAGTTACCAATATGAAGCTTTCTTT. It codes for CASSYQYEAFF.

The rearrangement joins TRBV4-1 to TRBJ2-1; 9 bases agree with TRBD2. J was trimmed by 7 bases and V by 2 bases; bases with no gene match: 9. CDR1 and CDR2 from the germline V gene are MGHRA and YSYEKL. This CDR3 has 16 amino acids. CDR3 DNA: TGCGCCAGCAGCCAATATAGCGGGGGTAATACAAATGAGCAGTTCTTC. Protein product: CASSQYSGGNTNEQFF.

The chain combines TRBV5-5 with TRBJ1-5; TRBD1 is a possible D gene (5 bases). The germline gives CDR1 SGHKS, CDR2 YYEKEE (reference sequence). This CDR3 spans 16 amino acids. V was shortened by 4 bases and J by 0 bases, with 14 bases between the two germline ends. CDR3: CASSPVGGSSNQPQHF. DNA for the CDR3: TGTGCCAGCAGCCCTGTTGGGGGGTCTAGCAATCAGCCCCAGCATTTT.

The chain links TRBV19 to TRBJ1-1; D remains ambiguous. CDR1 is LNHDA and CDR2 is SQIVND in the germline V gene (reference sequence). CDR3 length: 14 amino acids. Deletions cut 2 bases from V and 5 bases from J, with 12 bases between. CDR3 sequence reads: CASSINGVGTEAFF. CDR3 DNA sequence: TGTGCCAGTAGTATAAATGGGGTAGGAACTGAAGCTTTCTTT.

This chain uses TRBV25-1 with TRBJ2-5; D gene unclear. V was trimmed by 7 bases and J by 2 bases, leaving 11 bases between them. CDR1 and CDR2 from the germline V gene are MGHDK and SYGVNS. CDR3 length: 13 amino acids. CDR3 residues: CASKFGAQETQYF. CDR3 DNA sequence: TGTGCCAGCAAGTTTGGAGCGCAAGAGACCCAGTACTTC.

V and J are TRBV29-1 and TRBJ2-7; possibly TRBD1 or TRBD2 for D (5 bases each). CDR3 length: 15 residues. Trimming stripped 2 bases from V and 1 base from J, with 15 bases between. CDR1 is SQVTM, CDR2 ANQGSEA, per germline. This CDR3 reads CSVESGGYPSYEQYF. CDR3 DNA: TGCAGCGTTGAATCTGGGGGATACCCTTCCTACGAGCAGTACTTC.

The V gene is TRBV5-1, the J gene TRBJ2-3; 7 nucleotides agree with TRBD2. This CDR3 contains 15 residues. The germline gives CDR1 SGHRS, CDR2 YFSETQ. V lost 7 bases, J lost 3 bases, and 11 bases stayed unmatched. CDR3: CASLVGLAATDTQYF. CDR3 in DNA: TGCGCCAGCCTTGTCGGGCTAGCGGCAACAGATACGCAGTATTTT. The full variable domain, with the rest looked up from reference TRBV5-1 and TRBJ2-3, is KAGVTQTPRYLIKTRGQQVTLSCSPISGHRSVSWYQQTPGQGLQFLFEYFSETQRNKGNFPGRFSGRQFSNSRSEMNVSTLELGDSALYLCASLVGLAATDTQYFGPGTRLTVL.

This chain joins TRBV7-3 and TRBJ1-1, with D possibly TRBD1 on 6 matching bases. Germline CDR1 SGHTA, CDR2 FQGTGA. Deletions cut 5 bases from V and 9 bases from J, with 28 bases between. The CDR3 spans 17 residues. The CDR3 nucleotides read TGTGCCAGCAGCCTCAACCCCACTGTGGGGGGCGAGGGCAAAGCTTTCTTT. Translating it yields CASSLNPTVGGEGKAFF. The full variable domain, completed using reference TRBV7-3 and TRBJ1-1, is GAGVSQTPSNKVTEKGKYVELRCDPISGHTALYWYRQSLGQGPEFLIYFQGTGAADDSGLPNDRFFAVRPEGSVSTLKIQRTERGDSAVYLCASSLNPTVGGEGKAFFGQGTRLTVV.

CDR3 in amino acids: CASSSGLAGATDTQYF. DNA for the CDR3: TGTGCCAGCAGCTCGGGACTAGCGGGGGCCACAGATACGCAGTATTTT. The chain has TRBV7-2 and TRBJ2-3, with TRBD2 matching over 14 bases. Germline values: CDR1 SGHTA, CDR2 FQGNSA. V was clipped by 4 bases and J by 2 bases; unmatched bases: 2. This CDR3 contains 16 residues.

This CDR3 is CACSRDRGHYGYTF. For the CDR3, the DNA is TGTGCCTGCTCCCGGGACAGGGGGCACTATGGCTACACCTTC. The chain is built from TRBV7-9 and TRBJ1-2; the match to TRBD1 covers 12 bases. In germline, CDR1 is SEHNR, CDR2 FQNEAQ (reference sequence). V lost 11 bases to trimming and J lost 3 bases; unmatched junction nucleotides: 7. The CDR3 has 14 amino acids.